This TCR beta chain stems from a study of blood T cell repertoires in COVID-19. Study summary: The origin of the acute and convalescent COVID-19 samples was the United States, Italy and Spain. T cells, B-cell-depleted T cells, or PBMCs provided the cDNA or gDNA that served as material.

In germline, CDR1 is SGDLS, CDR2 YYNGEE. Trimming removed 0 bases from V and 4 bases from J; junction bases left unmatched: 3. This CDR3 has 14 residues. Per the study methods: Estimation of nucleated cell counts was performed using reference gene primer amplification. Some clones are missing from TCRdb's copy, which holds only in-frame ones; the method was immunoSEQ multiplex PCR. Clone size and the V and J calls come from that table; the DNA yielded D and trimming. The table has around 200,000 clones, 83% seen once. The source is a woman in her thirties or forties with active or convalescent COVID-19. This rearrangement joins TRBV9 to TRBJ1-2; 7 positions agree with TRBD1. Sequencing was done on a sample of peripheral blood. The CDR3 DNA reads TGTGCCAGCAGCGTAGGAGGGGGCGCCTATGGCTACACCTTC. Translated, it gives CASSVGGGAYGYTF.